What follows describes a single TCR beta chain. What it binds is not known. For every sample, about 10^5 TCR templates were assayed. Data came from immunoSEQ multiplex PCR; TCRdb stores just in-frame clones and leaves some out. The sample includes 94,000 or so clones, roughly 93% seen only once; the top ten take 5.5% to 7.5%. This sample is part of a study of siplizumab effects on memory and regulatory T cells. Notes on the study in general: Apparently more diverse than memory cells, naive T cells also seemed major alloresponse contributors. Siplizumab produced a significant reduction in alloreactive sequences that were traceable to unstimulated CD4+ memory cells.

V lost 5 bases, J lost 3 bases, and 9 bases lay in between. Germline loops: CDR1 MNHEY, CDR2 SMNVEV (reference sequence). The CDR3 runs to 13 residues. The specimen sequenced was CD8+ T cells sorted from blood. V and J are TRBV27 and TRBJ2-3, with no clear D. The source is a human donor in good health. Here the CDR3 DNA reads TGTGCCAGCAGTCCTATGATAACAGATACGCAGTATTTT. This encodes CASSPMITDTQYF.